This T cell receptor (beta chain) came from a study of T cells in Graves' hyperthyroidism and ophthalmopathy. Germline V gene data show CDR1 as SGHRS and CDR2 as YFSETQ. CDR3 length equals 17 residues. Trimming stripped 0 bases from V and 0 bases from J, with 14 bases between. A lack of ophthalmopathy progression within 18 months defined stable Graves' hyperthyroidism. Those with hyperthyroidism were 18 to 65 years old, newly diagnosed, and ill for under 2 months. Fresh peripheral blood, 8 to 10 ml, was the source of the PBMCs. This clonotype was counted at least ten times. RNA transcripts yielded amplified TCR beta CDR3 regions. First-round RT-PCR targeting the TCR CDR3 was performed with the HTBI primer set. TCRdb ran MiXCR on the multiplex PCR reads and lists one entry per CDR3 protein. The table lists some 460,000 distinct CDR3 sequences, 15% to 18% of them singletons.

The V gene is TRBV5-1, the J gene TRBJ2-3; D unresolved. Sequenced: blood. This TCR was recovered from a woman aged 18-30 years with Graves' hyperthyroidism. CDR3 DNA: TGCGCCAGCAGCTTGGCCCTGGCGGCCTCTAGCACAGATACGCAGTATTTT. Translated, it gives CASSLALAASSTDTQYF.